A single sample is the source of the 28 T cell receptor beta chains below, sequenced in a study of blood T cell repertoires in COVID-19. The table came from immunoSEQ multiplex PCR; TCRdb's copy has only in-frame clones and leaves some out. The sample includes 260,000 or so clones, more than 80% of them seen just once. Sequenced input: peripheral blood. Receptor source: an elderly woman with COVID-19, enrolled during active disease.

CDR3 nucleotide sequence: TGCGCCAGCAGGGCGGGAGGGGCTACAAGAGAGACCCAGTACTTC. As protein: CASRAGGATRETQYF. The chain joins TRBV5-1 to TRBJ2-5, with 9 bases lining up with TRBD2. Germline trimming cut 5 bases from V and 4 bases from J; bases unmatched to any gene: 9. CDR1 is SGHRS, CDR2 YFSETQ, per germline. This CDR3 has 15 amino acids.

CDR3 nucleotides: TGTGCCAGCAGCGTCTATGGCTACACCTTC. The encoded protein is CASSVYGYTF. This rearrangement joins TRBV2 to TRBJ1-2; D gene ambiguous. This CDR3 is 10 amino acids long. Between the trimmed V and J ends, which lost 6 bases and 4 bases, there was a span of 3 bases. Germline V lookup: CDR1 SNHLY, CDR2 FYNNEI.

V gene TRBV5-1 combines with J gene TRBJ1-1; D is uncertain. Trimming cost V 0 bases and J 0 bases, with 6 bases left between them. This CDR3 contains 14 residues. CDR1 and CDR2 from the germline V gene are SGHRS and YFSETQ. In nucleotides, the CDR3 is TGCGCCAGCAGCTTGGGGAGCATGAACACTGAAGCTTTCTTT. Protein product: CASSLGSMNTEAFF.

The chain links TRBV5-1 to TRBJ1-1; D unclear. CDR1 is SGHRS and CDR2 is YFSETQ in the germline V gene. The CDR3 covers 13 residues. V gave up 5 bases and J gave up 10 bases, with 18 bases separating them. CDR3 sequence reads: CASSRPDSGGAFF. Here the CDR3 DNA reads TGCGCCAGCAGTCGGCCGGATTCGGGTGGAGCTTTCTTT.

This sequence joins TRBV27 and TRBJ2-2, with 9 bases aligning to TRBD1. Trimming removed 6 bases from V and 1 base from J; junction bases left unmatched: 3. CDR3 length: 15 residues. Germline V gene data show CDR1 as MNHEY and CDR2 as SMNVEV (reference sequence). CDR3 loop: CASRRQGVNTGELFF. For the CDR3, the DNA is TGTGCCAGCAGGAGACAGGGGGTGAACACCGGGGAGCTGTTTTTT.

The rearrangement joins TRBV18 to TRBJ2-7, with 8 bases matching TRBD1. Trimming took 5 bases from V and 5 from J; bases not matched to a gene: 8. The CDR3 is 14 residues long. The germline V gene has CDR1 KGHSH and CDR2 LQKENI. As DNA, the CDR3 is TGTGCCAGCTCAGAGTGGACAGGGCCCAACGAGCAGTACTTC. Translation: CASSEWTGPNEQYF.

J is TRBJ2-3 and V is TRBV19; 7 positions match TRBD2. This CDR3 comprises 14 residues. Trimming at V came to 5 bases and at J to 0 bases, leaving 2 bases not matched to a gene. From germline, CDR1 is LNHDA and CDR2 SQIVND (reference sequence). The CDR3 protein is CASSFSGSTDTQYF. In DNA, the CDR3 is TGTGCCAGTAGTTTTAGCGGGAGCACAGATACGCAGTATTTT.

This chain links TRBV5-1 with TRBJ2-1, with TRBD2 matching over 9 bases. Germline values: CDR1 SGHRS, CDR2 YFSETQ. The CDR3 runs 19 residues. Trimming took 3 bases from V and 2 from J; bases not matched to a gene: 15. The CDR3 spells CASSSPKLRLAVTYNEQFF. Here the CDR3 DNA reads TGCGCCAGCAGCTCCCCTAAATTGCGACTAGCGGTGACCTACAATGAGCAGTTCTTC.

The V call is TRBV18, the J call TRBJ1-1, with no clear D. V was clipped by 3 bases and J by 7 bases, with 15 bases between them. The germline V gene has CDR1 KGHSH and CDR2 LQKENI. There are 14 residues in the CDR3. This CDR3 reads CASSPLSGFNEAFF. The CDR3 bases are TGTGCCAGCTCACCTCTCTCGGGGTTTAATGAAGCTTTCTTT.

Concerning this clone itself: One end of the junction is discordant with germline, which a read error may explain. Other DNA sequences in this sample translate to the same CDR3. V usage is TRBV7-7 and J usage is TRBJ2-5; 8 nucleotides match TRBD1. CDR3 length equals 15 residues. Germline CDR1 reads SSHAT; CDR2 reads FNYEAQ (reference sequence). CDR3 in DNA: TGTGCTAGCAGCTTGGGCGGGACAGGCCAAGAGACCCAGTACTTC. Its protein product is CASSLGGTGQETQYF.

The chain carries TRBV28 and TRBJ2-5; possibly TRBD2 for D (6 bases). Trimming pared 3 bases from V and 5 bases from J, leaving 10 bases between. Germline V gives CDR1 MDHEN, CDR2 SYDVKM. This CDR3 has 13 residues. CDR3 in DNA: TGTGCCAGCAGTTTGGGTGGGAGGGAGACCCAGTACTTC. Translation: CASSLGGRETQYF.

The chain uses TRBV30 and TRBJ2-7; no reliable D call. The CDR3 is 12 amino acids. Germline CDR1 GTSNPN, CDR2 SVGIG (reference sequence). The V end lost 7 bases, the J end lost 3 bases, and 13 bases lay between the germline ends. CDR3 in DNA: TGTGCCTCTCAGGCAAAGCTCTACGAGCAGTACTTC. The encoded protein is CASQAKLYEQYF.

The V and J genes are TRBV9 and TRBJ1-2; D unresolved. V was clipped by 3 bases and J by 7 bases, with 10 bases between them. CDR1 is SGDLS, CDR2 YYNGEE, per germline. The CDR3 extends over 12 amino acids. The CDR3 loop reads CASSGDRGGYTF. The CDR3 bases are TGTGCCAGCAGCGGAGATCGAGGTGGCTACACCTTC.

This clone was counted only a few times. The same CDR3 also results from other DNA sequences found in this sample. CDR3 sequence (DNA): TGTGCCAGCAGTCTGGCGGGTGGCAATCAGCCCCAGCATTTT. Translating gives CASSLAGGNQPQHF. The chain couples TRBV7-9 to TRBJ1-5; D not certain. Trimming removed 6 bases at V and 2 bases at J, with 11 bases between. The germline CDR1 and CDR2 sequences are SEHNR and FQNEAQ (reference sequence). CDR3 length: 14 amino acids.

The V and J genes are TRBV7-8 and TRBJ1-2, with 7 positions matching TRBD1. V dropped 5 bases and J dropped 4; count of bases not matched to a gene: 7. The CDR3 length is 14 residues. CDR1 SGHVS and CDR2 FQNEAQ come from the germline V gene. The CDR3 sequence: CASSGRDRRYGYTF. The CDR3 region has the DNA TGTGCCAGCAGCGGGCGGGACAGACGCTATGGCTACACCTTC.

The chain is built from TRBV18 and TRBJ1-2; maybe TRBD1 (5 bases). The CDR3 totals 16 residues. CDR1 is KGHSH and CDR2 is LQKENI in the germline V gene. V was trimmed by 6 bases and J by 0 bases, leaving 17 bases between them. The CDR3 here is CASSPPNGGANYGYTF. As DNA, the CDR3 is TGTGCCAGCTCCCCCCCCAACGGGGGTGCTAACTATGGCTACACCTTC.

The genes are TRBV10-3 and TRBJ1-2; 9 positions agree with TRBD1. The CDR3 extends over 16 amino acids. Germline CDR1 is ENHRY and CDR2 is SYGVKD. V shed 6 bases and J 2 bases; nucleotides not matched to a gene: 10. The CDR3, as DNA: TGTGCCATCAGGGGTTCTGGGACAGGGCCGAACTATGGCTACACCTTC. The encoded protein is CAIRGSGTGPNYGYTF.

V gene TRBV28 combines with J gene TRBJ1-1, with D possibly being TRBD1 (5 bases). CDR3 length: 14 amino acids. Germline V gene data show CDR1 as MDHEN and CDR2 as SYDVKM. The V gene lost 5 bases and the J gene lost 11 bases, with 21 bases spanning the gap. The CDR3 loop reads CASSGGGSVGEAFF. The CDR3 DNA is TGTGCCAGCAGTGGCGGGGGGTCGGTGGGCGAGGCTTTCTTT.

As to this clone: Other DNA sequences in the same sample also yield this CDR3. This sequence joins TRBV6-6 and TRBJ1-5; D call uncertain. Trimming left V 2 bases short and J 3 bases short, with 8 bases between. The CDR3 has 14 amino acids. Germline assignment: CDR1 MNHNY and CDR2 SVGAGI (reference sequence). The CDR3 spells CASSYDQSNQPQHF. CDR3 bases: TGTGCCAGCAGTTACGATCAGTCCAATCAGCCCCAGCATTTT.

The chain links TRBV29-1 to TRBJ2-5; TRBD2 agrees at 7 bases. The CDR3 contains 14 residues. Looked up from germline, CDR1 is SQVTM and CDR2 is ANQGSEA. J was trimmed by 4 bases and V by 8 bases; bases with no gene match: 13. As DNA, the CDR3 is TGCAGCTTCCGCGGGGGAGGGTTGGGAGAGACCCAGTACTTC. As protein: CSFRGGGLGETQYF.

This clone was counted between two and nine times. This chain uses TRBV5-4 with TRBJ1-1; D gene ambiguous. There are 15 residues in the CDR3. The V and J ends lost 0 bases and 5 bases respectively, with 14 bases between them. Germline V CDR1 and CDR2: SGHNT, YYREEE (reference sequence). The CDR3 sequence is CASSLVSVTGTEAFF. The CDR3, as DNA: TGTGCCAGCAGCTTGGTTTCGGTGACGGGGACTGAAGCTTTCTTT.

The V call is TRBV7-3, the J call TRBJ2-3; 7 bases match TRBD2. This CDR3 is built from 14 residues. V shed 3 bases and J 3 bases; nucleotides not matched to a gene: 3. CDR1 is SGHTA, CDR2 FQGTGA, per germline. The CDR3 DNA reads TGTGCCAGCAGCTTCGGCGGGGGAACAGATACGCAGTATTTT. The encoded protein is CASSFGGGTDTQYF.

The chain carries TRBV5-1 and TRBJ2-3; the match to TRBD2 covers 7 bases. This CDR3 is 15 amino acids long. V dropped 4 bases and J dropped 0; count of bases not matched to a gene: 5. The germline CDR1 and CDR2 sequences are SGHRS and YFSETQ. In nucleotides, the CDR3 is TGCGCCAGCAGCCTTAGCGGGCTAAGCACAGATACGCAGTATTTT. This sequence encodes CASSLSGLSTDTQYF.

The chain uses TRBV6-4 and TRBJ2-2, with TRBD1 matching over 8 bases. J gave up 5 bases and V 5 bases, and 4 bases lay outside the gene matches. The CDR3 has 14 amino acids. Germline CDR1 is MRHNA and CDR2 is SNTAGT. CDR3 nucleotide sequence: TGTGCCAGCAGTCAAAGACAGGGGACCGGGGAGCTGTTTTTT. It is translated as CASSQRQGTGELFF.

The CDR3 protein is CASSTAGGRSDTQYF. In DNA form, the CDR3 reads TGTGCCAGCAGTACAGCGGGAGGGAGATCAGATACGCAGTATTTT. This chain uses TRBV28 with TRBJ2-3, with 10 bases aligning to TRBD2. The trim removed 5 bases at V and 4 bases at J, leaving 6 bases unmatched. This CDR3 spans 15 amino acids. Germline CDR1 MDHEN, CDR2 SYDVKM.

The chain links TRBV27 to TRBJ2-1; possibly TRBD2 for D (6 bases). Per the germline V gene, CDR1 is MNHEY and CDR2 is SMNVEV (reference sequence). V lost 6 bases and J lost 0, with 6 bases in between. The CDR3 sequence is 13 residues long. The CDR3 here is CASRRDSYNEQFF. CDR3 DNA: TGTGCCAGCAGGCGGGACTCCTACAATGAGCAGTTCTTC.

There are a few counts of this clone. The V and J genes are TRBV15 and TRBJ1-2, with a possible D match to TRBD1 (6 bases). V lost 8 bases, J lost 2 bases, and 15 bases lay in between. The CDR3 spans 14 residues. The germline V gene encodes CDR1 LNHNV and CDR2 YYDKDF (reference sequence). The CDR3 here is CATHYRATNYGYTF. As DNA, the CDR3 is TGTGCCACCCACTACAGGGCGACAAACTATGGCTACACCTTC.

V usage is TRBV19 and J usage is TRBJ2-7; D remains unclear. The CDR3 has 13 amino acids. Germline V lookup: CDR1 LNHDA, CDR2 SQIVND (reference sequence). V lost 6 bases to trimming and J lost 1 base, with 10 bases between them. The CDR3 nucleotides read TGTGCCAGTAGCCACACAAAATCCTACGAGCAGTACTTC. Its translation is CASSHTKSYEQYF.